This T cell receptor (beta chain) was recorded in a study of T cells after yellow fever vaccination. Study at large: The authors prepared low-cell-number fractions using SMART-Seq v4 Ultra Low Input. Study-wide results and caveats: The secondary response peaked faster, at day 5 versus 15, but was weaker. Across the CD4 and CD8 compartments, a small share of clonotypes was present in both. Among primary-vaccination clones, most reappeared after the booster, at roughly 95% for CD4 and around 90% for CD8.

TCRdb independently ran MiXCR on the 5' RACE reads; one entry per CDR3 protein. The data show some 110,000 distinct CDR3 sequences, with 7.4% seen just once and about 2.7% held by the top ten. As regards this clonotype: What it recognizes is unknown. Just one base apart from a much larger clone, this may be a read error.

The germline V gene encodes CDR1 MNHEY and CDR2 SMNVEV (reference sequence). CDR3 length: 14 residues. V was shortened by 7 bases and J by 0 bases, with 9 bases between the two germline ends. The sequencing used CD4+ T cells sorted from PBMCs, collected approximately 11 days after the first yellow fever vaccination. The chain uses TRBV27 and TRBJ2-2; D call uncertain. This TCR was recovered from a man younger than 30 who received the YFV17D yellow fever vaccine. The CDR3, as DNA: TGTGCCAGCAAAGATAACGCGAACACCGGGGAGCTGTTTTTT. Its translation is CASKDNANTGELFF.